Below are 31 T cell receptor beta chains sequenced from a single sample in a study of blood T cell repertoires in COVID-19. Profiling relied on immunoSEQ multiplex PCR, and the TCRdb table lists in-frame clones only, not all of them. The top ten hold around 6.5% of the sample, which has approximately 170,000 clones, 86% seen once. Sequencing input: peripheral blood. Source of these receptors: a woman of 80 years or more in a cohort sampled during active or convalescent COVID-19.

J is TRBJ1-6 and V is TRBV7-9; D gene unclear. The CDR3 loop spans 13 amino acids. The V end was cut by 1 base, the J end by 10 bases, with 8 bases between. Germline V gene lookup returns CDR1 SEHNR and CDR2 FQNEAQ (reference sequence). CDR3 bases: TGTGCCAGCAGCTTAGATCAGGCGTCACCCCTCCACTTT. Protein sequence: CASSLDQASPLHF.

The chain joins TRBV24-1 to TRBJ1-6; 7 nucleotides align to TRBD1. Germline CDR1 and CDR2: KGHDR and SFDVKD. V gave up 6 bases and J gave up 5 bases; unmatched junction bases: 3. The CDR3 covers 14 residues. In DNA form, the CDR3 reads TGTGCCACCAGTCTGGGACAGAATAATTCACCCCTCCACTTT. Its protein is CATSLGQNNSPLHF.

The rearrangement links TRBV10-2 to TRBJ1-5; 10 positions agree with TRBD1. The V gene's germline CDR1 is WSHSY and CDR2 SAAADI. The CDR3 sequence is 14 residues long. Trimming cost V 6 bases and J 4 bases; bases outside gene matches: 3. The CDR3 loop is CASSEGQGNQPQHF. In DNA form, the CDR3 reads TGCGCCAGCAGCGAGGGACAGGGGAATCAGCCCCAGCATTTT.

This chain connects TRBV12-3 or TRBV12-4 to TRBJ1-5; D may be TRBD1 (5 bases). The V end was cut by 4 bases, the J end by 12 bases, with 10 bases between. The CDR3 loop spans 11 amino acids. CDR3 sequence (DNA): TGTGCCAGCAGTTCTGCAGGGCGCCAGCATTTT. Translated, it gives CASSSAGRQHF.

The chain joins TRBV5-1 to TRBJ2-3, with 10 bases matching TRBD2. This CDR3 has 19 residues. V shed 1 base and J 4 bases; nucleotides not matched to a gene: 15. CDR1 is SGHRS and CDR2 is YFSETQ in the germline V gene. As DNA, the CDR3 is TGCGCCAGCAGCTTGTTCTTTTTACTAGCGGGATCCCGGGCAGATACGCAGTATTTT. Translating it yields CASSLFFLLAGSRADTQYF.

The chain is built from TRBV9 and TRBJ1-3; D remains unclear. CDR3 length: 14 amino acids. Germline CDR1 is SGDLS and CDR2 is YYNGEE. Deletions cut 4 bases from V and 5 bases from J, with 13 bases between. CDR3 in amino acids: CASSRGWDRNTIYF. The CDR3 DNA is TGTGCCAGCAGCCGCGGGTGGGATAGAAACACCATATATTTT.

This clone came up once. The chain has TRBV3-1 (or the pseudogene TRBV3-2) and TRBJ1-2; TRBD1 matches 9 bases. The CDR3 runs to 15 residues. J was trimmed by 1 base and V by 7 bases; bases with no gene match: 7. Germline V gene data show CDR1 as LGHDT and CDR2 as YNNKEL (reference sequence). This chain's CDR3 is CASTPGTGLNYGYTF. In DNA form, the CDR3 reads TGTGCCAGCACCCCGGGGACAGGGCTTAACTATGGCTACACCTTC.

The DNA for the CDR3 is TGTGCCAGCAGCTTGACTAGCGGGAGTTCAGATACGCAGTATTTT. Translation: CASSLTSGSSDTQYF. V and J are TRBV6-4 and TRBJ2-3; TRBD2 agrees at 12 bases. Unmatched junction bases numbered 5, after V lost 6 bases and J lost 4 bases. This CDR3 region has 15 residues. Germline CDR1 reads MRHNA; CDR2 reads SNTAGT.

The V call is TRBV10-3, the J call TRBJ2-2; D is unresolved. The CDR3 has 15 amino acids. V lost 0 bases and J 1 base, leaving 6 bases between the germline ends. Germline assignment: CDR1 ENHRY and CDR2 SYGVKD. The CDR3 DNA reads as TGTGCCATCAGTGAGTCGCCAGAGAACACCGGGGAGCTGTTTTTT. It codes for CAISESPENTGELFF.

The V and J genes are TRBV2 and TRBJ2-1; 8 bases agree with TRBD2. Germline V gene lookup returns CDR1 SNHLY and CDR2 FYNNEI. The CDR3 loop spans 14 amino acids. V gave up 2 bases and J gave up 8 bases; unmatched junction bases: 5. The CDR3 is CASSEKRERDEQFF. The CDR3 DNA follows: TGTGCCAGCAGTGAAAAGCGGGAGCGCGATGAGCAGTTCTTC.

J is TRBJ2-7 and V is TRBV12-5; 7 bases fit TRBD1. Trimming cost V 5 bases and J 4 bases; bases outside gene matches: 5. The CDR3 runs 13 residues. The V gene's germline CDR1 is LGHNT and CDR2 FRNRAP. The DNA of the CDR3 is TGTGCTAGTGGTACCTCGGACAGGTACGAGCAGTACGTC. Residues: CASGTSDRYEQYV.

The chain joins TRBV11-3 to TRBJ2-1; 10 bases are a match to TRBD2. The CDR3 is 15 residues long. With 5 bases clipped from V and 9 bases from J, the junction kept 10 bases outside the gene matches. Germline CDR1 and CDR2: SGHNT and YENEEA. The CDR3 protein is CASSPGLAPKGEQFF. DNA of the CDR3: TGTGCCAGCAGCCCGGGACTAGCGCCTAAGGGTGAGCAGTTCTTC.

The chain has TRBV3-1 (or the pseudogene TRBV3-2) and TRBJ2-3; 11 positions match TRBD2. The V segment lost 0 bases and the J segment 2 bases; nucleotides outside the gene matches: 7. CDR3 length: 18 amino acids. The germline gives CDR1 LGHDT, CDR2 YNNKEL (reference sequence). CDR3 in amino acids: CASSQDSPLAGVTDTQYF. The CDR3 nucleotides read TGTGCCAGCAGCCAAGATTCCCCACTAGCGGGAGTCACAGATACGCAGTATTTT.

The chain uses TRBV12-3 or TRBV12-4 and TRBJ2-2; no clear D. The CDR3 has 11 residues. V was pared by 5 bases and J by 9 bases, with 7 bases between. Here the CDR3 reads CASSPFRELFF. The CDR3 bases are TGTGCCAGCAGTCCCTTTCGGGAGCTGTTTTTT.

This chain connects TRBV14 to TRBJ2-5; D is undetermined. Germline V gives CDR1 SGHDN, CDR2 FVKESK. With 1 base removed from V and 2 bases from J, the gap between germline ends came to 11 bases. The CDR3 totals 15 residues. The CDR3 protein is CASSQGEVVQETQYF. The CDR3 DNA reads TGTGCCAGCAGCCAAGGAGAGGTGGTTCAAGAGACCCAGTACTTC.

The rearrangement links TRBV3-1 (or the pseudogene TRBV3-2) to TRBJ2-3; D is uncertain. Per germline, CDR1 LGHDT and CDR2 YNNKEL (reference sequence). CDR3 size: 12 residues. Trimming took 1 base from V and 4 from J, leaving 3 bases between them. The CDR3 DNA reads as TGTGCCAGCAGCCAAGCTTCAGATACGCAGTATTTT. It yields the protein CASSQASDTQYF.

This clone was seen once. This CDR3 is CASSQEGESGTGFRETQYF. In DNA form, the CDR3 reads TGCGCCAGCAGCCAAGAAGGAGAGTCCGGGACAGGGTTTCGGGAGACCCAGTACTTC. This chain links TRBV4-1 with TRBJ2-5; 9 bases match TRBD1. Unmatched junction bases numbered 16, after V lost 0 bases and J lost 5 bases. This CDR3 contains 19 residues. CDR1 and CDR2 from the germline V gene are MGHRA and YSYEKL.

A single count supports this clone. V and J are TRBV29-1 and TRBJ1-2; 7 bases map to TRBD1. The V segment lost 7 bases and the J segment 0 bases; nucleotides outside the gene matches: 5. The germline V gene has CDR1 SQVTM and CDR2 ANQGSEA. The CDR3 runs to 13 residues. The CDR3 nucleotides are TGCAGCGCACAGGGGACAGCTAACTATGGCTACACCTTC. It is translated as CSAQGTANYGYTF.

The chain joins TRBV3-1 (or the pseudogene TRBV3-2) to TRBJ2-3, with TRBD2 matching 14 bases. CDR1 and CDR2 from the germline V gene are LGHDT and YNNKEL (reference sequence). J lost 2 bases, V lost 5 bases, and 3 bases had no gene match. This CDR3 region has 16 residues. Here the CDR3 DNA reads TGTGCCAGCAGCTGGACTAGCGGGAGGATCACAGATACGCAGTATTTT. It codes for CASSWTSGRITDTQYF.

The chain carries TRBV6-2 or TRBV6-3 and TRBJ1-2; TRBD1 matches 7 bases. The CDR3 runs to 16 residues. V gave up 6 bases and J gave up 7 bases; unmatched junction bases: 17. CDR1 and CDR2 (germline): MNHEY, SVGEGT. CDR3 residues: CASSLILTGPTRGYTF. The DNA of the CDR3 is TGTGCCAGCAGCTTGATACTGACAGGGCCGACGCGTGGCTACACCTTC.

The V call is TRBV24-1, the J call TRBJ1-2; 12 nucleotides match TRBD1. Germline V CDR1 and CDR2: KGHDR, SFDVKD. The V segment lost 6 bases and the J segment 0 bases; nucleotides outside the gene matches: 4. CDR3 length equals 16 residues. The CDR3 here is CATSQGTGGPNYGYTF. CDR3 nucleotide sequence: TGTGCCACCAGTCAAGGGACAGGGGGCCCTAACTATGGCTACACCTTC.

The CDR3 DNA reads TGTGCCTGGAGTCGGGAGGATGATACGCAGTATTTT. Encoded protein: CAWSREDDTQYF. V gene TRBV30 combines with J gene TRBJ2-3; TRBD2 matches at 7 bases. The CDR3 sequence is 12 residues long. J gave up 6 bases and V 2 bases, and 2 bases lay outside the gene matches. Looked up from germline, CDR1 is GTSNPN and CDR2 is SVGIG (reference sequence).

This chain joins TRBV5-1 and TRBJ1-2; D ambiguous. V lost 1 base to trimming and J lost 2 bases, with 9 bases between them. Germline V lookup: CDR1 SGHRS, CDR2 YFSETQ. There are 14 residues in the CDR3. The CDR3 here is CASSLTTRNYGYTF. The CDR3 DNA follows: TGCGCCAGCAGCTTGACCACGAGAAACTATGGCTACACCTTC.

The chain links TRBV10-3 to TRBJ2-3; D is undetermined. V was cut by 1 base and J by 6 bases, with 11 bases left in between. Germline V gene data show CDR1 as ENHRY and CDR2 as SYGVKD. This CDR3 comprises 14 residues. The CDR3 DNA sequence: TGTGCCATCAGTGAGTTAGCCCCTCCCGATACGCAGTATTTT. It codes for CAISELAPPDTQYF.

The genes are TRBV5-1 and TRBJ2-5; maybe TRBD1 (5 bases). The germline V gene has CDR1 SGHRS and CDR2 YFSETQ. The V and J ends lost 4 bases and 4 bases respectively, with 20 bases between them. The CDR3 runs 16 residues. This CDR3 reads CASSQNYGQGRETQYF. The DNA of the CDR3 is TGCGCCAGCAGCCAGAATTACGGACAAGGCCGAGAGACCCAGTACTTC.

The J gene is TRBJ1-2, the V gene TRBV27; 7 bases match TRBD1. Germline CDR1 and CDR2: MNHEY and SMNVEV (reference sequence). V shed 6 bases and J 4 bases; nucleotides not matched to a gene: 11. CDR3 length equals 15 residues. The CDR3 DNA sequence: TGTGCCAGCAGCCTAACAGGGGATGGGGGCTATGGCTACACCTTC. Amino acids: CASSLTGDGGYGYTF.

This clone was seen once. The chain has TRBV5-5 and TRBJ2-2, with D hard to call. Germline V gene lookup returns CDR1 SGHKS and CDR2 YYEKEE (reference sequence). The CDR3 contains 13 residues. Trimming took off 4 bases at V and 6 bases at J, with 10 bases between the two ends. The CDR3 here is CASSLIQPGELFF. The CDR3 nucleotides are TGTGCCAGCAGCCTGATACAACCCGGGGAGCTGTTTTTT.

A few counts support this clone. V and J are TRBV5-1 and TRBJ2-2; 9 positions match TRBD2. The CDR3 loop spans 16 amino acids. Germline V lookup: CDR1 SGHRS, CDR2 YFSETQ. Unmatched junction bases numbered 2, after V lost 0 bases and J lost 2 bases. In nucleotides, the CDR3 is TGCGCCAGCAGCTTGGGACTAGCGGTTAACACCGGGGAGCTGTTTTTT. The encoded protein is CASSLGLAVNTGELFF.

The chain uses TRBV5-1 and TRBJ2-1; 8 nucleotides agree with TRBD2. V lost 7 bases, J lost 7 bases, and 7 bases stayed unmatched. CDR3 length: 13 residues. CDR1 is SGHRS, CDR2 YFSETQ, per germline. DNA of the CDR3: TGCGCCAGCGCAAAGCGGGAGACAAATGAGCAGTTCTTC. Protein sequence: CASAKRETNEQFF.

CDR3 bases: TGCGCCAGCAGCCAAGAAATGCGCGGGGGGGCAGGTGAGCAGTTCTTC. This codes for CASSQEMRGGAGEQFF. This rearrangement joins TRBV4-3 to TRBJ2-1, with 9 bases aligning to TRBD2. The germline gives CDR1 LGHNA, CDR2 YSLEER. This CDR3 contains 16 residues. V lost 0 bases, J lost 9 bases, and 9 bases stayed unmatched.

The CDR3 reads CASAHLQANYGYTF. CDR3 DNA: TGTGCCAGCGCCCACCTGCAGGCTAACTATGGCTACACCTTC. This chain connects TRBV27 to TRBJ1-2; D gene ambiguous. Germline CDR1 MNHEY, CDR2 SMNVEV (reference sequence). Trimming took off 8 bases at V and 0 bases at J, with 13 bases between the two ends. The CDR3 sequence is 14 residues long.